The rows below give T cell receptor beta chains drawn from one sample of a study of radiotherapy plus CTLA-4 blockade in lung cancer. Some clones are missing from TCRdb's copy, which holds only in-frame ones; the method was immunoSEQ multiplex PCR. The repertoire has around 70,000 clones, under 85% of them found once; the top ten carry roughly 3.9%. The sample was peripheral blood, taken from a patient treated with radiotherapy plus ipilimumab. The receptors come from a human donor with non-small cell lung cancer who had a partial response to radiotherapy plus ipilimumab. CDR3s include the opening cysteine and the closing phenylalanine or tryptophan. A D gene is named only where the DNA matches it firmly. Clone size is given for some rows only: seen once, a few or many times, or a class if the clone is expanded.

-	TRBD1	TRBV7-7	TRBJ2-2	TGTGCCAGCAGCCTAGGGACGGGACAGGGCAAAGAGGAGACCGGGGAGCTGTTTTTT	CASSLGTGQGKEETGELFF
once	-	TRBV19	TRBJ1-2	TGTGCCAGTAGTATAGAGCGGGGACGAGACTATGGCTACACCTTC	CASSIERGRDYGYTF
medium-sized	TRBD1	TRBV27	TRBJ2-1	TGTGCCAGCAGTCCTCAGGGGGCCTACAATGAGCAGTTCTTC	CASSPQGAYNEQFF
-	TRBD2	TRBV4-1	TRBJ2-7	TGCGCCAGCAGGTTCCAAAAAGCGGGATCCTACGAGCAGTACTTC	CASRFQKAGSYEQYF
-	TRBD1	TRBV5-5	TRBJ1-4	TGTGCCAGCAGCTTGGCCCTGGAACAGGGGCGGGAAAAACTGTTTTTT	CASSLALEQGREKLFF
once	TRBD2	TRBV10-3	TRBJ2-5	TGTGCCATCAGTGGGACTAGCGGGAGAGGGGAGACCCAGTACTTC	CAISGTSGRGETQYF
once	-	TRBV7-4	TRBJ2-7	TGTGCCAGCAGCCTAGAACTACGATACTACGAGCAGTACTTC	CASSLELRYYEQYF
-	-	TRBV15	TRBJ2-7	TGTGCCACCAGCAGAGAGGGTCTTGTGGGGGGCGAGCAGTACTTC	CATSREGLVGGEQYF
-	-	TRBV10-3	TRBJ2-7	TGTGCCATCAGCCATTACCAGGAGACAGGCTCCTACGAGCAGTACTTC	CAISHYQETGSYEQYF
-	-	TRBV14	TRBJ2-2	TGTGCCAGCAGCCAAACCGGGACACCGTTGCTCGGGGAGCTGTTTTTT	CASSQTGTPLLGELFF
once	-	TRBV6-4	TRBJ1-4	TGTGCCAGCAGTGTGGTCAGGCGAAATGAAAAACTGTTTTTT	CASSVVRRNEKLFF
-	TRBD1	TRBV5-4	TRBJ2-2	TGTGCCAGCAGCTCTCCGGGACAGGGGGCCACCGGGGAGCTGTTTTTT	CASSSPGQGATGELFF
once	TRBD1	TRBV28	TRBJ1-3	TGTGCCAGCATCCTGACAGGGAAGGGTCCTCCTGGAAACACCATATATTTT	CASILTGKGPPGNTIYF
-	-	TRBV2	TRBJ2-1	TGTGCCAGCAGAACCAGCTCCTACAATGAGCAGTTCTTC	CASRTSSYNEQFF
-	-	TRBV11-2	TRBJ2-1	TGTGCCAGCACCTTAGTCCTCTCCTACAATGAGCAGTTCTTC	CASTLVLSYNEQFF
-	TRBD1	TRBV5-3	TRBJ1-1	TGTGCCAGAAGCTCGGACAGGGACACCCTGAACACTGAAGCTTTCTTT	CARSSDRDTLNTEAFF
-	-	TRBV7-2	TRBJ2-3	TGTGCCAGCAGCCTAGACAGTGTAGCAGATACGCAGTATTTT	CASSLDSVADTQYF
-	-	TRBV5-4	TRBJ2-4	TGTGCCAGCAGCTTGGATCAGAAAAACATTCAGTACTTC	CASSLDQKNIQYF
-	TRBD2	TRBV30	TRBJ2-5	TGTGCCTGGAGTGCGGGGCGGGGGGTCCAAGAGACCCAGTACTTC	CAWSAGRGVQETQYF
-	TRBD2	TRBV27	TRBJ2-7	TGTGCCAGCAGTTTGCGGGGGGGCGAGCAGTACTTC	CASSLRGGEQYF
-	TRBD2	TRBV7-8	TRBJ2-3	TGTGCCAGCAGCTATGGGACTAGCGAAACACCAGATACGCAGTATTTT	CASSYGTSETPDTQYF
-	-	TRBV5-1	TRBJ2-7	TGCGCCAGCAGTAAGGAGGGGGCCTACGAGCAGTACTTC	CASSKEGAYEQYF
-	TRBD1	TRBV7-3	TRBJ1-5	TGTGCCAGCAGCTTATTCGGGACAGTCAATCAGCCCCAGCATTTT	CASSLFGTVNQPQHF
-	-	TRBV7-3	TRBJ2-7	TGTGCCAGCAGCTTGGGAGGCGGCTACGAGCAGTACTTC	CASSLGGGYEQYF
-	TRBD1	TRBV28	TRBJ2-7	TGTGCCAGCAGTTTTTCAGGGGGACCCCCCTACGAGCAGTACTTC	CASSFSGGPPYEQYF
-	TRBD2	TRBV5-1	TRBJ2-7	TGCGCCAGCAGCCCGGCCGGGACTAGCATCTACGAGCAGTACTTC	CASSPAGTSIYEQYF
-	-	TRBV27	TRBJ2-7	TGTGCCAGCAGTTTCCCCCCCCGACTAGTTCACCACGAGCAGTACTTC	CASSFPPRLVHHEQYF
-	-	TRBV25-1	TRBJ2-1	TGTGCCAGCAGTGACTCAAGGGGAAGGGTCGATGAGCAGTTCTTC	CASSDSRGRVDEQFF
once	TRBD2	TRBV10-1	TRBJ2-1	TGCGCCAGCAGGACTAGCGATTACAATGAGCAGTTCTTC	CASRTSDYNEQFF
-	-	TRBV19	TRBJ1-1	TGTGCCAGTACCCCGGGGGGTGGGGGCACTGAAGCTTTCTTT	CASTPGGGGTEAFF
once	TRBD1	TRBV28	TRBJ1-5	TGTGCCAGCAGTTTAGGGACAGGCGGCAATCAGCCCCAGCATTTT	CASSLGTGGNQPQHF
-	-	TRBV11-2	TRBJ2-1	TGTGCCAGCAGCTTATTGGGACACCTCTACAATGAGCAGTTCTTC	CASSLLGHLYNEQFF
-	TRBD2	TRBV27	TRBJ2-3	TGTGCCAGCAGCTCCCCCCTAACTAGCGGGGCGCCAGATACGCAGTATTTT	CASSSPLTSGAPDTQYF
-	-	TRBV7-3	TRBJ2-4	TGTGCCAGCAGCCAACAGGGAAAGGGCGCCAAAAACATTCAGTACTTC	CASSQQGKGAKNIQYF
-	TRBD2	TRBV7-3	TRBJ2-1	TGTGCCAGCAGCTTAGGGGACTATCTATACAATGAGCAGTTCTTC	CASSLGDYLYNEQFF
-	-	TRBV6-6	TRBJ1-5	TGTGCCAGCAGTTACCGAGAAAATCAGCCCCAGCATTTT	CASSYRENQPQHF
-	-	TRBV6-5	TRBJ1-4	TGTGCCAGCAGTTACTCCAGGGCGGCGCGTGAAAAACTGTTTTTT	CASSYSRAAREKLFF
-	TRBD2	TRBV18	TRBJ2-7	TGTGCCAGCTCACCGCTGCAAGCGGGAGCCAACGAGCAGTACTTC	CASSPLQAGANEQYF
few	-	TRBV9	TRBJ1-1	TGTGCCAGCAGCGTGTCAGGTATGAACACTGAAGCTTTCTTT	CASSVSGMNTEAFF
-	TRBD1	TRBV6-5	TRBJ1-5	TGTGCCAGCAGCCCGGGACAGGGGGGCAATCAGCCCCAGCATTTT	CASSPGQGGNQPQHF
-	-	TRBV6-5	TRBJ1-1	TGTGCCAGCAGTTACGAAGGGGAGGACACTGAAGCTTTCTTT	CASSYEGEDTEAFF
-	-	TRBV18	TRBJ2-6	TGTGCCAGCTCACCTGTCGAGGTTACTGGGGCCAACGTCCTGACTTTC	CASSPVEVTGANVLTF
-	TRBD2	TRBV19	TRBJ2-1	TGTGCCAGTAGTATGAGCGGGAGGGGAAATGAGCAGTTCTTC	CASSMSGRGNEQFF
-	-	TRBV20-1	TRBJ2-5	TGCAGTGCCCCAGGGCAAGAGACCCAGTACTTC	CSAPGQETQYF
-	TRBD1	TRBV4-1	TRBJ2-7	TGCGCCAGCAGCCAAGCCACCCCGGACAGGGGACCCCTCTACGAGCAGTACTTC	CASSQATPDRGPLYEQYF
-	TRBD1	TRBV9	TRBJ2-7	TGTGCCAGCAGCGTAAGCCCCTGGACAGGGTCTAGCGAGCAGTACTTC	CASSVSPWTGSSEQYF
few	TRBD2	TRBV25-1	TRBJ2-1	TGTGCCAGCAGTGCCCCTAGCGGGACTTACAATGAGCAGTTCTTC	CASSAPSGTYNEQFF